Listed here are 30 T cell receptor beta chains from one sample, sequenced in a study of CD8 T cells in Susac syndrome. When the RNA was reverse transcribed, random hexamers were used with an input of 0.5 to 1 ug. MiXCR, applied by TCRdb to the immunoSEQ multiplex PCR reads, yields one record per CDR3 protein. Here the sample spans approximately 280,000 distinct CDR3 sequences, about 88% being singletons. Sequenced sample: CD8+ T cells from PBMCs. These receptor sequences come from a human donor with multiple sclerosis.

The genes are TRBV27 and TRBJ1-5, with D perhaps TRBD1 (5 bases). The germline V and J ends were trimmed by 1 base and 6 bases, with 10 bases remaining between them. CDR1 is MNHEY, CDR2 SMNVEV, per germline (reference sequence). This CDR3 region has 14 residues. The CDR3 DNA is TGTGCCAGCAGTTTATTGGGGGAGGGTCAGCCCCAGCATTTT. Translating it yields CASSLLGEGQPQHF.

V and J are TRBV9 and TRBJ1-2; D call uncertain. Germline loops: CDR1 SGDLS, CDR2 YYNGEE. The CDR3 runs to 14 residues. The germline V and J ends were trimmed by 4 bases and 0 bases, with 10 bases remaining between them. CDR3 region: CASSPGVSNYGYTF. CDR3 DNA sequence: TGTGCCAGCAGCCCCGGGGTTTCTAACTATGGCTACACCTTC.

J is TRBJ2-1 and V is TRBV15; D is unresolved. V lost 0 bases and J 2 bases, leaving 5 bases between the germline ends. The germline V gene encodes CDR1 LNHNV and CDR2 YYDKDF (reference sequence). This CDR3 region has 14 residues. This CDR3 is CATSREGAYNEQFF. In nucleotides, the CDR3 is TGTGCCACCAGCAGAGAAGGAGCCTACAATGAGCAGTTCTTC.

This clonotype appeared a few times. This chain links TRBV6-1 with TRBJ1-6, with TRBD1 matching 9 bases. The germline V gene has CDR1 MNHNS and CDR2 SASEGT. The ends lost 6 bases at V and 13 bases at J; junction bases unmatched: 13. This CDR3 is 15 amino acids long. The CDR3 nucleotides are TGTGCCAGCAGGGAGGGCTTGACAGGGGGGACGCCCCTCCACTTT. This encodes CASREGLTGGTPLHF.

This sequence joins TRBV28 and TRBJ2-7; D perhaps matches TRBD2 (6 bases). Between the trimmed V and J ends, which lost 5 bases and 3 bases, there was a span of 11 bases. CDR1 MDHEN and CDR2 SYDVKM come from the germline V gene. The CDR3 contains 13 residues. The CDR3 sequence: CASSRGTVYEQYF. The DNA of the CDR3 is TGTGCCAGCAGTCGGGGGACCGTCTACGAGCAGTACTTC.

The gene calls are TRBV7-9 and TRBJ1-1, with 8 bases lining up with TRBD1. This CDR3 region has 12 residues. CDR1 is SEHNR and CDR2 is FQNEAQ in the germline V gene (reference sequence). V was pared by 9 bases and J by 4 bases, with 4 bases of the junction left unmatched. For the CDR3, the DNA is TGTGCCAGTTCACAGGGGGTCACTGAAGCTTTCTTT. Amino acids: CASSQGVTEAFF.

The CDR3, as DNA: TGTGCCAGCAGTTTGGACAATCAGCCCCAGCATTTT. Protein sequence: CASSLDNQPQHF. The chain has TRBV28 and TRBJ1-5; D not certain. Germline-derived CDR1 and CDR2 are MDHEN and SYDVKM. The CDR3 runs 12 residues. The ends were cut back, 3 bases at V and 3 bases at J, with 3 bases in the middle.

The count of this clonotype is one. CDR3 sequence (DNA): TGTGCCAGCAGTTTAGGGTTGCGGAAAGGCACAGATACGCAGTATTTT. This sequence encodes CASSLGLRKGTDTQYF. The chain employs TRBV27 and TRBJ2-3; no clear D gene. This CDR3 region has 16 residues. Trimming left V 2 bases short and J 1 base short, with 13 bases between. Germline V lookup: CDR1 MNHEY, CDR2 SMNVEV (reference sequence).

The V and J genes are TRBV9 and TRBJ2-7, with 9 bases that match TRBD1. The V segment lost 7 bases and the J segment 2 bases; nucleotides outside the gene matches: 1. Germline V gene data show CDR1 as SGDLS and CDR2 as YYNGEE. The CDR3 runs 12 residues. CDR3: CASGQGTYEQYF. The CDR3 bases are TGTGCCAGCGGACAGGGGACCTACGAGCAGTACTTC.

This chain links TRBV9 with TRBJ2-1; no clear D. Trimming took off 4 bases at V and 7 bases at J, with 18 bases between the two ends. CDR3 length: 15 amino acids. The germline gives CDR1 SGDLS, CDR2 YYNGEE. CDR3 nucleotide sequence: TGTGCCAGCAGCTCGCGCGATAGGGTTAGGAATGAGCAGTTCTTC. Its translation is CASSSRDRVRNEQFF.

The chain has TRBV12-3 or TRBV12-4 and TRBJ2-1; D perhaps matches TRBD1 (6 bases). V was trimmed by 7 bases and J by 8 bases, leaving 18 bases between them. This CDR3 spans 14 amino acids. For the CDR3, the DNA is TGTGCCAGCACCCTGGGACACAAGAGGGATGAGCAGTTCTTC. This gives the protein CASTLGHKRDEQFF.

This clonotype was observed a single time. The genes are TRBV10-3 and TRBJ2-5; tentative D call: TRBD1 (6 bases). Germline CDR1 reads ENHRY; CDR2 reads SYGVKD. This CDR3 is 17 amino acids long. With 0 bases removed from V and 5 bases from J, the gap between germline ends came to 19 bases. The chain's CDR3 is CAISESSFRQARETQYF. The CDR3 region has the DNA TGTGCCATCAGTGAGTCGTCTTTCCGACAGGCGAGGGAGACCCAGTACTTC.

With respect to this clonotype: The junction shows a germline mismatch at one end, possibly a read error. DNA for the CDR3: TGTGCCAGCAGTTTGGACAGGACGAACACCGGGGAGCTGTTTTTT. Translating gives CASSLDRTNTGELFF. The chain recombines TRBV5-5 with TRBJ2-2; 7 nucleotides line up with TRBD1. The germline V gene encodes CDR1 SGHKS and CDR2 YYEKEE (reference sequence). The CDR3 has 15 residues. Combining the CDR3 with reference TRBV5-5 and TRBJ2-2 gives the whole variable domain DAGVTQSPTHLIKTRGQQVTLRCSPISGHKSVSWYQQVLGQGPQFIFQYYEKEERGRGNFPDRFSARQFPNYSSELNVNALLLGDSALYLCASSLDRTNTGELFFGEGSRLTVL.

A few counts support this clonotype. The V call is TRBV5-6, the J call TRBJ2-5, with 13 bases lining up with TRBD2. V dropped 4 bases and J dropped 2; count of bases not matched to a gene: 5. The CDR3 contains 16 residues. Germline V gene data show CDR1 as SGHDT and CDR2 as YYEEEE. CDR3 region: CASSLGLAGRQETQYF. The CDR3 DNA sequence: TGTGCCAGCAGCCTGGGACTAGCGGGAAGGCAAGAGACCCAGTACTTC.

This clonotype was picked up one time. The gene calls are TRBV27 and TRBJ2-1; TRBD2 aligns across 13 bases. Germline trimming cut 7 bases from V and 0 bases from J; bases unmatched to any gene: 9. CDR1 MNHEY and CDR2 SMNVEV come from the germline V gene (reference sequence). The CDR3 spans 18 residues. The CDR3 protein is CASTTPGLAGDSYNEQFF. The CDR3 DNA sequence: TGTGCCAGCACAACCCCCGGACTAGCGGGAGACTCCTACAATGAGCAGTTCTTC.

This chain's CDR3 is CASSEEVIANYGYTF. The CDR3 nucleotides read TGTGCCAGCAGTGAAGAGGTCATTGCTAACTATGGCTACACCTTC. V is TRBV25-1 and J is TRBJ1-2, with D unclear. With 2 bases removed from V and 0 bases from J, the gap between germline ends came to 10 bases. The CDR3 runs to 15 residues. The germline V gene has CDR1 MGHDK and CDR2 SYGVNS.

About this clonotype: Mismatch with germline at one junction end may stem from a read error. This sequence joins TRBV9 and TRBJ2-3; D uncertain. There are 16 residues in the CDR3. Germline V gene sequence: CDR1 SGDLS, CDR2 YYNGEE. CDR3 in amino acids: CASSVGSSLSEDAQYF. The CDR3 region has the DNA TGTGCCAGCAGCGTAGGGTCTAGTCTTTCGGAAGATGCGCAGTATTTT.

This chain joins TRBV9 and TRBJ2-2; tentatively, D is TRBD1 (5 bases). This CDR3 is built from 14 residues. V was trimmed by 2 bases and J by 4 bases, leaving 9 bases between them. Germline loops: CDR1 SGDLS, CDR2 YYNGEE. CDR3 sequence (DNA): TGTGCCAGCAGCGTCCAGGGCACCACCGGGGAGCTGTTTTTT. This encodes CASSVQGTTGELFF.

The V call is TRBV4-1, the J call TRBJ2-7; D is perhaps TRBD1 or TRBD2 (5 bases each). This CDR3 has 14 residues. The V gene lost 3 bases and the J gene lost 0 bases, with 9 bases spanning the gap. Germline CDR1 is MGHRA and CDR2 is YSYEKL. CDR3 in amino acids: CASSQGTDSYEQYF. CDR3 DNA sequence: TGCGCCAGCAGCCAGGGGACGGACTCCTACGAGCAGTACTTC.

The rearrangement links TRBV27 to TRBJ1-2; D gene ambiguous. The CDR3 is 13 amino acids. Germline values: CDR1 MNHEY, CDR2 SMNVEV (reference sequence). Trimming shortened V by 6 bases and J by 3 bases, and 11 bases separated the two germline ends. The CDR3 DNA is TGTGCCAGCAGCTCACACGAGTACTATGGCTACACCTTC. Protein sequence: CASSSHEYYGYTF.

V usage is TRBV27 and J usage is TRBJ2-5; D gene uncertain. V lost 0 bases and J lost 14, with 16 bases in between. The CDR3 loop spans 13 amino acids. Germline lookup yields CDR1 MNHEY and CDR2 SMNVEV (reference sequence). The CDR3: CASSLSPRTGFYF. Written as DNA, the CDR3 is TGTGCCAGCAGTTTATCGCCCAGGACCGGATTTTACTTC.

The V gene is TRBV7-3, the J gene TRBJ2-1; D is perhaps TRBD2 (5 bases). The CDR3 extends over 17 amino acids. Trimming cost V 4 bases and J 0 bases, with 16 bases left between them. The germline V gene encodes CDR1 SGHTA and CDR2 FQGTGA. The chain's CDR3 is CASSSRPTRSSYNEQFF. CDR3 DNA: TGTGCCAGCAGCTCTAGGCCCACTAGGAGCTCCTACAATGAGCAGTTCTTC.

This CDR3 is CASSRETRQGSDYGYTF. In DNA form, the CDR3 reads TGTGCCAGCAGTCGAGAGACCCGACAGGGGTCGGACTATGGCTACACCTTC. The chain links TRBV28 to TRBJ1-2; 8 bases agree with TRBD1. The V segment lost 5 bases and the J segment 3 bases; nucleotides outside the gene matches: 14. Germline values: CDR1 MDHEN, CDR2 SYDVKM. The CDR3 has 17 residues.

The chain carries TRBV2 and TRBJ1-2; D remains ambiguous. This CDR3 region has 11 residues. Germline CDR1 reads SNHLY; CDR2 reads FYNNEI. Trimming took off 7 bases at V and 8 bases at J, with 11 bases between the two ends. The CDR3 spells CASKPGEGYTF. In nucleotides, the CDR3 is TGTGCCAGCAAACCAGGCGAGGGCTACACCTTC.

This clonotype came up a few times. The J gene is TRBJ2-7, the V gene TRBV20-1, with D possibly TRBD2 on 5 matching bases. The length of the CDR3 is 14 residues. Germline V gene data show CDR1 as DFQATT and CDR2 as SNEGSKA (reference sequence). The V end lost 6 bases, the J end lost 3 bases, and 18 bases lay between the germline ends. The CDR3 is CSAHHLLENYEQYF. CDR3 nucleotides: TGCAGTGCCCACCATCTACTAGAAAACTACGAGCAGTACTTC.

V usage is TRBV27 and J usage is TRBJ2-5; 7 positions agree with TRBD1. After removal of 4 bases from V and 2 bases from J, the junction contained 7 bases not matched to a gene. The CDR3 is 15 residues long. Per germline, CDR1 MNHEY and CDR2 SMNVEV (reference sequence). In nucleotides, the CDR3 is TGTGCCAGCAGTTCGTTCCGGGACAGACAAGAGACCCAGTACTTC. Protein product: CASSSFRDRQETQYF.

The V and J genes are TRBV4-1 and TRBJ2-7; tentatively, D is TRBD1 or TRBD2 (5 bases each). With 4 bases removed from V and 4 bases from J, the gap between germline ends came to 11 bases. CDR3 length: 13 residues. The germline gives CDR1 MGHRA, CDR2 YSYEKL. CDR3 coding DNA: TGCGCCAGCAGCCTAATTGGGGGTTACGAGCAGTACTTC. The encoded protein is CASSLIGGYEQYF.

The chain recombines TRBV20-1 with TRBJ2-7; tentative D call: TRBD2 (6 bases). Trimming took off 1 base at V and 3 bases at J, with 13 bases between the two ends. Per germline, CDR1 DFQATT and CDR2 SNEGSKA (reference sequence). CDR3 length: 14 residues. The CDR3 sequence: CSARGEIAVYEQYF. The CDR3 nucleotides read TGCAGTGCTAGAGGGGAAATAGCGGTCTACGAGCAGTACTTC.

The chain uses TRBV14 and TRBJ2-3; D not resolved. This CDR3 has 14 residues. V was shortened by 0 bases and J by 11 bases, with 15 bases between the two germline ends. Germline V gives CDR1 SGHDN, CDR2 FVKESK. The CDR3 region has the DNA TGTGCCAGCAGCCAAGAACCTCGTGGCGATCGGCAGTATTTT. Its protein product is CASSQEPRGDRQYF.

The chain couples TRBV20-1 to TRBJ2-1; 8 bases are a match to TRBD2. V dropped 0 bases and J dropped 6; count of bases not matched to a gene: 7. Germline V CDR1 and CDR2: DFQATT, SNEGSKA (reference sequence). The CDR3 is 15 residues long. The CDR3 DNA sequence: TGCAGTGCTAGAGATAACGGACTAGCAGGCAATGAGCAGTTCTTC. Translation gives CSARDNGLAGNEQFF.